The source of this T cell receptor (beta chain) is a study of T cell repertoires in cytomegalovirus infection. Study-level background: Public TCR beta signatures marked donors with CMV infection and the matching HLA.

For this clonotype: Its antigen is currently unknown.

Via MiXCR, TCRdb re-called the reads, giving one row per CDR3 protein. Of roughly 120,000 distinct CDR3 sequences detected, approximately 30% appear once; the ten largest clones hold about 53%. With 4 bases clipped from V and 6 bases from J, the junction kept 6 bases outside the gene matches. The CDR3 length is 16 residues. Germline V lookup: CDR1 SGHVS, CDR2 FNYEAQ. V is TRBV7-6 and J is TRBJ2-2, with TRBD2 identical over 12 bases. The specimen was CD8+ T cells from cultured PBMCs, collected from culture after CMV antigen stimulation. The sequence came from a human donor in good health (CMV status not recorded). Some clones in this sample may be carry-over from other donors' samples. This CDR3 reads CASSYSSGGAPGELFF. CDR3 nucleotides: TGTGCCAGCAGCTATTCTAGCGGGGGGGCCCCCGGGGAGCTGTTTTTT.